Listed below are T cell receptor beta chains from one sample, sequenced in a study of cytomegalovirus exposure and HLA in healthy donors. Profiled with immunoSEQ multiplex PCR; TCRdb holds only in-frame clones, not every one. The table has tens of thousands of clones, about 96% seen once. What was sequenced was PBMCs. These receptors were collected from a woman between 18 and 30 years old in good health and CMV-seronegative. Each CDR3 is given with its conserved first and last residue.

V | CDR3
TRBV7-2 | CASSTSVRYEQYF
TRBV11-2 | CASRPTSVGVEAFF
TRBV7-9 | CASSSTSGISYNEQFF
TRBV6-5 | CASSYSELAGHEQYF
TRBV7-2 | CASSLLLTSVVRRELFF
TRBV7-9 | CASSLGATGANVLTF
TRBV5-1 | CASSLASGSTYEQYF
TRBV6-6 | CASGGAGVTGELFF
TRBV2 | CASSAGAGGWLAGGPVKNIQYF
TRBV7-2 | CASSLADFSGSGNTIYF
TRBV2 | CASKPSGSYSYEQYF
TRBV6-6 | CASSYSAGTANTEAFF
TRBV6-1 | CAGRWTSGTDTQYF
TRBV7-9 | CASSLGAGSYGELFF
TRBV14 | CASSIAGDYEQYF
TRBV7-8 | CASSLIAGGRTDTQYF
TRBV6-5 | CASSYSQDRGGHGYTF
TRBV5-1 | CASSWAGPTGELFF
TRBV2 | CASSADRGEFF